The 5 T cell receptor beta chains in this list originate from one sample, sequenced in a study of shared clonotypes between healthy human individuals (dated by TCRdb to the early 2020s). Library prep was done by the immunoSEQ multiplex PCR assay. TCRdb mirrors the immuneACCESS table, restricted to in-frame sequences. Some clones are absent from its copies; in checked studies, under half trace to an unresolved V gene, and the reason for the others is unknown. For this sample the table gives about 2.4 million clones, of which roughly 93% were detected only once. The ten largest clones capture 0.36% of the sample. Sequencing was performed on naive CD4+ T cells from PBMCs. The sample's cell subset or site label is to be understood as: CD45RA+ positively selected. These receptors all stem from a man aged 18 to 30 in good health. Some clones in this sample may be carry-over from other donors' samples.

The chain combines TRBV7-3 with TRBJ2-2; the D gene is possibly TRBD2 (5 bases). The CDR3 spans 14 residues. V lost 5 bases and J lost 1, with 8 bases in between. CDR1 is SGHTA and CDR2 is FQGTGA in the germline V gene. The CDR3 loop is CASSPDLNTGELFF. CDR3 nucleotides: TGTGCCAGCAGCCCGGACTTGAACACCGGGGAGCTGTTTTTT.

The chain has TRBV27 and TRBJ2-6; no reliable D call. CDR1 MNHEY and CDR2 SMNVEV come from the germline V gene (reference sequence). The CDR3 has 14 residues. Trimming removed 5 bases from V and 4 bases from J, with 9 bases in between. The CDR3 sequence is CASSPTLGANVLTF. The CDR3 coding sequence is TGTGCCAGCAGTCCCACGCTGGGGGCCAACGTCCTGACTTTC.

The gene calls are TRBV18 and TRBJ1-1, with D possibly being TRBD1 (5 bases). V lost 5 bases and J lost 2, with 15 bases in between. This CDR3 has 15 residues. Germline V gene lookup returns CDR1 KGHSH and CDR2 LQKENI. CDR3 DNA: TGTGCCAGCTCATCAACTGGACACTATAACACTGAAGCTTTCTTT. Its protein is CASSSTGHYNTEAFF.

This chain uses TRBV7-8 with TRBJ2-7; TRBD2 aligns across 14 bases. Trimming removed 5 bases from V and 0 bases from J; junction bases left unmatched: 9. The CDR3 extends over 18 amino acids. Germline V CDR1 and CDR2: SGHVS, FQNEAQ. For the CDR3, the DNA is TGTGCCAGCAGCCCCCGGACTAGCGGGAGGCCCCTCTCCTACGAGCAGTACTTC. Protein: CASSPRTSGRPLSYEQYF.

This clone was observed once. The chain's CDR3 is CASSLFPDLTYEQYF. In nucleotides, the CDR3 is TGTGCCAGCAGCTTGTTCCCGGACTTGACCTACGAGCAGTACTTC. The chain has TRBV5-6 and TRBJ2-7, with D tentatively TRBD2 (5 bases). Deletions cut 1 base from V and 2 bases from J, with 13 bases between. The germline V gene encodes CDR1 SGHDT and CDR2 YYEEEE. The CDR3 runs 15 residues. The full variable domain, its missing parts supplied by reference TRBV5-6 and TRBJ2-7, is DAGVTQSPTHLIKTRGQQVTLRCSPKSGHDTVSWYQQALGQGPQFIFQYYEEEERQRGNFPDRFSGHQFPNYSSELNVNALLLGDSALYLCASSLFPDLTYEQYFGPGTRLTVT.